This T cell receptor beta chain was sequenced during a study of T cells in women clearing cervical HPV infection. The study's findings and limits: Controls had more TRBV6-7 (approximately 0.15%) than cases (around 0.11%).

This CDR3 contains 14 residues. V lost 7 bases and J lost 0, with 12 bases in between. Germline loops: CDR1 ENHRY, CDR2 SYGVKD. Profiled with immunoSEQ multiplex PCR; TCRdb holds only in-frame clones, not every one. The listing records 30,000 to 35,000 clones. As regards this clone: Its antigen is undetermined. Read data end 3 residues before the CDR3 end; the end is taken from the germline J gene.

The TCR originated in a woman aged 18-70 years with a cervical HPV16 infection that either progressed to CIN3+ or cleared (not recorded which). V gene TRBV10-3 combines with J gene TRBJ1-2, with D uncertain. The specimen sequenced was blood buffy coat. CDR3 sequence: CAIKEGGTNYGYTF. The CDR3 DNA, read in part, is TGTGCCATCAAAGAGGGCGGGACTAACTATGGC.